Each of the 2 T cell receptor beta chains below was sequenced from the same sample in a study of cytomegalovirus exposure and HLA in healthy donors. PCR employed 60 Vbeta and 13 Jbeta primers. TCRdb keeps only in-frame clones here, not all; method: immunoSEQ multiplex PCR. The table includes almost 200,000 clones, approximately 79% detected once. Source material: PBMCs. These TCRs come from a woman aged 30 to 39 in good health and CMV-seropositive.

The chain uses TRBV11-2 and TRBJ2-7, with D possibly being TRBD1 (6 bases). From germline, CDR1 is SGHAT and CDR2 FQNNGV. Trimming left V 4 bases short and J 0 bases short, with 16 bases between. The CDR3 has 16 residues. The CDR3 DNA reads TGTGCCAGCAGCTACGGAGGAGGACAGCCCTCCTACGAGCAGTACTTC. Residues: CASSYGGGQPSYEQYF.

This rearrangement joins TRBV9 to TRBJ1-2; D is perhaps TRBD1 (5 bases). The CDR3 loop spans 15 amino acids. Looked up from germline, CDR1 is SGDLS and CDR2 is YYNGEE. With 2 bases removed from V and 1 base from J, the gap between germline ends came to 12 bases. CDR3 sequence reads: CASSVREGNNYGYTF. CDR3 coding DNA: TGTGCCAGCAGCGTCAGGGAGGGGAATAACTATGGCTACACCTTC.